Below, one T cell receptor (beta chain) is given with its context. Assay: immunoSEQ multiplex PCR; the TCRdb copy retains only in-frame clones and omits some. The repertoire holds about 190,000 clones, with approximately 92% as singletons. CDR1 is MNHEY, CDR2 SMNVEV, per germline (reference sequence). The CDR3 has 15 residues. The V end lost 3 bases, the J end lost 3 bases, and 11 bases lay between the germline ends. The sample originates from a study of control samples from healthy donors and cancer patients. The V and J genes are TRBV27 and TRBJ1-4; D not resolved. The receptor was isolated from a man between 18 and 29 years old in good health. The material sequenced was blood. Here the CDR3 DNA reads TGTGCCAGCAGTTTTATTGGGCGGGCTAATGAAAAACTGTTTTTT. Translating gives CASSFIGRANEKLFF.